The 20 T cell receptor beta chains given below trace back to one sample, sequenced in a study of T cell changes during pregnancy in multiple sclerosis (dated by TCRdb to about 2019). The method behind the library was the immunoSEQ multiplex PCR assay. TCRdb limited this immuneACCESS table to in-frame rearrangements with V and J called. A share of clones is missing; checked studies link under half to unresolved V genes, and the rest is unexplained. Present in this sample are 60,000 or so clones, 75% to 95% of which were seen just once. The ten biggest clones cover around 0.9% of the sample. Source: peripheral blood, taken before pregnancy. The receptors were sampled from a female donor with multiple sclerosis, enrolled in a pregnancy study.

The chain couples TRBV18 to TRBJ1-1; 8 nucleotides align to TRBD1. Germline V lookup: CDR1 KGHSH, CDR2 LQKENI. The length of the CDR3 is 14 residues. Trimming took 8 bases from V and 4 from J; bases not matched to a gene: 9. The CDR3 nucleotides are TGTGCCAGCCTCCGGACAGGGCAGACCACTGAAGCTTTCTTT. This translates into CASLRTGQTTEAFF. Full variable domain (remainder filled in from reference TRBV18 and TRBJ1-1): NAGVMQNPRHLVRRRGQEARLRCSPMKGHSHVYWYRQLPEEGLKFMVYLQKENIIDESGMPKERFSAEFPKEGPSILRIQQVVRGDSAAYFCASLRTGQTTEAFFGQGTRLTVV.

The V call is TRBV6-5, the J call TRBJ2-2, with a possible D match to TRBD2 (5 bases). CDR3 length: 14 amino acids. Germline CDR1 MNHEY, CDR2 SVGAGI. Trimming removed 8 bases at V and 1 base at J, with 11 bases between. This CDR3 is CASRAVGNTGELFF. The CDR3 bases are TGTGCCAGCCGAGCGGTGGGGAACACCGGGGAGCTGTTTTTT.

The chain combines TRBV6-6 with TRBJ2-2; no firm D call. V lost 2 bases to trimming and J lost 5 bases, with 12 bases between them. The germline V gene has CDR1 MNHNY and CDR2 SVGAGI (reference sequence). This CDR3 has 15 residues. The CDR3 nucleotides are TGTGCCAGCAGTTACGCGGTCGGTCTGACCGGGGAGCTGTTTTTT. This translates into CASSYAVGLTGELFF.

V is TRBV18 and J is TRBJ2-3; 16 bases agree with TRBD2. Germline V gene lookup returns CDR1 KGHSH and CDR2 LQKENI. V was clipped by 4 bases and J by 4 bases; unmatched bases: 8. CDR3 length: 18 amino acids. CDR3 sequence: CASSRGTSGGAWPDTQYF. DNA for the CDR3: TGTGCCAGCTCACGCGGGACTAGCGGGGGGGCCTGGCCAGATACGCAGTATTTT.

The chain carries TRBV6-1 and TRBJ1-4; D uncertain. V lost 8 bases to trimming and J lost 7 bases, with 11 bases between them. Germline V gives CDR1 MNHNS, CDR2 SASEGT. The CDR3 consists of 12 residues. The chain's CDR3 is CASRGVGEKLFF. The CDR3 region has the DNA TGTGCCAGCCGAGGTGTAGGTGAAAAACTGTTTTTT.

The V and J genes are TRBV5-5 and TRBJ2-7; the D gene is possibly TRBD1 (6 bases). V was clipped by 2 bases and J by 3 bases, with 18 bases between them. Germline lookup yields CDR1 SGHKS and CDR2 YYEKEE (reference sequence). This CDR3 region has 16 residues. The CDR3 here is CASSLTGPSGLYEQYF. In DNA, the CDR3 is TGTGCCAGCAGCTTAACAGGGCCATCGGGCCTCTACGAGCAGTACTTC.

V is TRBV18 and J is TRBJ1-1; D may be TRBD1 (6 bases). The CDR3 totals 13 residues. Trimming took off 6 bases at V and 2 bases at J, with 10 bases between the two ends. Germline V gives CDR1 KGHSH, CDR2 LQKENI. The CDR3 bases are TGTGCCAGCTCCCGGGACATCAACACTGAAGCTTTCTTT. It yields the protein CASSRDINTEAFF.

The chain joins TRBV5-8 to TRBJ1-5, with D perhaps matching TRBD1 (5 bases). Germline V CDR1 and CDR2: SGHTS, YDEGEE. Trimming cost V 3 bases and J 4 bases, with 11 bases left between them. This CDR3 has 14 residues. The CDR3 nucleotides read TGTGCCAGCAGCTCTATGGGGGGTAATCAGCCCCAGCATTTT. Its translation is CASSSMGGNQPQHF.

The rearrangement uses TRBV14 and TRBJ1-2; tentatively, D is TRBD1 (5 bases). This CDR3 has 14 residues. The V gene lost 3 bases and the J gene lost 4 bases, with 12 bases spanning the gap. Germline V gene data show CDR1 as SGHDN and CDR2 as FVKESK. CDR3 DNA sequence: TGTGCCAGCAGCCACGGACATTCTATCTATGGCTACACCTTC. Encoded protein: CASSHGHSIYGYTF.

J is TRBJ2-3 and V is TRBV9, with D possibly matching TRBD2 (6 bases). V was pared by 3 bases and J by 2 bases, with 16 bases between. The CDR3 runs to 16 residues. Per the germline V gene, CDR1 is SGDLS and CDR2 is YYNGEE. This chain's CDR3 is CASSAWDSLSTDTQYF. DNA for the CDR3: TGTGCCAGCAGCGCGTGGGACTCTCTATCCACAGATACGCAGTATTTT.

V usage is TRBV7-2 and J usage is TRBJ1-2, with D perhaps matching TRBD1 (6 bases). Germline V gene sequence: CDR1 SGHTA, CDR2 FQGNSA. Trimming stripped 4 bases from V and 7 bases from J, with 16 bases between. The CDR3 covers 14 residues. This CDR3 is CASSSDRRPGGYTF. The CDR3 coding sequence is TGTGCCAGCAGCTCCGACAGGCGCCCGGGTGGCTACACCTTC.

The rearrangement joins TRBV28 to TRBJ1-2; D unresolved. Germline assignment: CDR1 MDHEN and CDR2 SYDVKM. The CDR3 loop spans 13 amino acids. The V gene lost 2 bases and the J gene lost 7 bases, with 11 bases spanning the gap. CDR3 sequence (DNA): TGTGCCAGCAGTTTACCCCCTAAGATTGGCTACACCTTC. Protein sequence: CASSLPPKIGYTF.

The J gene is TRBJ2-3, the V gene TRBV4-1; no clear D. Trimming left V 1 base short and J 2 bases short, with 10 bases between. The CDR3 spans 15 residues. CDR1 and CDR2 from the germline V gene are MGHRA and YSYEKL. Written as DNA, the CDR3 is TGCGCCAGCAGCCAAGTAGCAGCCCCCACAGATACGCAGTATTTT. It encodes CASSQVAAPTDTQYF.

The table lists this clone with a count of one. The V call is TRBV27, the J call TRBJ1-6, with D tentatively TRBD1 (5 bases). Germline CDR1 and CDR2: MNHEY and SMNVEV (reference sequence). The germline V and J ends were trimmed by 3 bases and 0 bases, with 9 bases remaining between them. The CDR3 spans 16 residues. The CDR3 DNA follows: TGTGCCAGCAGTTTTCGCAGGGACTCCTATAATTCACCCCTCCACTTT. It yields the protein CASSFRRDSYNSPLHF.

The chain combines TRBV5-6 with TRBJ2-7, with 8 positions matching TRBD2. Germline values: CDR1 SGHDT, CDR2 YYEEEE. The CDR3 extends over 13 amino acids. J was trimmed by 3 bases and V by 5 bases; bases with no gene match: 4. The DNA of the CDR3 is TGTGCCAGCAGACGCGGGGGGAACTACGAGCAGTACTTC. Translated: CASRRGGNYEQYF.

V gene TRBV5-6 combines with J gene TRBJ2-5; 7 bases match TRBD1. Per germline, CDR1 SGHDT and CDR2 YYEEEE. After removal of 4 bases from V and 1 base from J, the junction contained 4 bases not matched to a gene. The CDR3 runs to 14 residues. In nucleotides, the CDR3 is TGTGCCAGCAGCCCCGGGACAGTCCAAGAGACCCAGTACTTC. Residues: CASSPGTVQETQYF.

V usage is TRBV5-6 and J usage is TRBJ2-7; TRBD1 agrees at 9 bases. From germline, CDR1 is SGHDT and CDR2 YYEEEE. Losses at the gene ends were 4 bases for V and 4 bases for J; bases not matched to a gene: 6. The CDR3 runs to 14 residues. CDR3 residues: CASSRQDRGYEQYF. CDR3 DNA sequence: TGTGCCAGCAGCCGTCAGGACAGGGGATACGAGCAGTACTTC.

This chain joins TRBV7-2 and TRBJ1-1; 7 bases map to TRBD1. The V and J ends lost 2 bases and 5 bases, in that order; junction bases with no gene match: 14. CDR3 length equals 17 residues. The germline V gene encodes CDR1 SGHTA and CDR2 FQGNSA. CDR3 sequence reads: CASSLRRSGGLGTEAFF. The CDR3, as DNA: TGTGCCAGCAGCTTACGTAGGTCAGGGGGTCTGGGGACTGAAGCTTTCTTT.

The V gene is TRBV27, the J gene TRBJ1-5; the match to TRBD1 covers 8 bases. Germline CDR1 is MNHEY and CDR2 is SMNVEV (reference sequence). The CDR3 runs 13 residues. The V gene end was trimmed by 9 bases and the J gene end by 3 bases; junction bases not matched to a gene: 4. CDR3 amino acids: CASGQGLNQPQHF. In DNA form, the CDR3 reads TGTGCCAGTGGACAGGGACTCAATCAGCCCCAGCATTTT.

This chain uses TRBV6-1 with TRBJ1-1, with D maybe TRBD1 (5 bases). There are 12 residues in the CDR3. Germline V gives CDR1 MNHNS, CDR2 SASEGT. The germline V and J ends were trimmed by 11 bases and 2 bases, with 12 bases remaining between them. CDR3 bases: TGTGCCTCAGGGAATCGTAACACTGAAGCTTTCTTT. It encodes CASGNRNTEAFF.